One T cell receptor (beta chain) is described in this entry. The table came from immunoSEQ multiplex PCR; TCRdb's copy has only in-frame clones and leaves some out. The data show roughly 90,000 clones, around 92% seen once. Per germline, CDR1 SNHLY and CDR2 FYNNEI. The CDR3 has 16 amino acids. V dropped 1 base and J dropped 4; count of bases not matched to a gene: 9. The data stem from a study of T cell changes during pregnancy in multiple sclerosis. The clonotype originates from a female donor with multiple sclerosis, enrolled in a pregnancy study. The chain links TRBV2 to TRBJ1-1; TRBD1 agrees at 7 bases. Sequenced here: peripheral blood, sampled in the third trimester of pregnancy. The CDR3 reads CASSEDPTGSGTEAFF. The CDR3 coding sequence is TGTGCCAGCAGTGAAGACCCGACAGGGAGTGGCACTGAAGCTTTCTTT. Full variable domain (outside the CDR3, taken from reference TRBV2 and TRBJ1-1): EPEVTQTPSHQVTQMGQEVILRCVPISNHLYFYWYRQILGQKVEFLVSFYNNEISEKSEIFDDQFSVERPDGSNFTLKIRSTKLEDSAMYFCASSEDPTGSGTEAFFGQGTRLTVV.